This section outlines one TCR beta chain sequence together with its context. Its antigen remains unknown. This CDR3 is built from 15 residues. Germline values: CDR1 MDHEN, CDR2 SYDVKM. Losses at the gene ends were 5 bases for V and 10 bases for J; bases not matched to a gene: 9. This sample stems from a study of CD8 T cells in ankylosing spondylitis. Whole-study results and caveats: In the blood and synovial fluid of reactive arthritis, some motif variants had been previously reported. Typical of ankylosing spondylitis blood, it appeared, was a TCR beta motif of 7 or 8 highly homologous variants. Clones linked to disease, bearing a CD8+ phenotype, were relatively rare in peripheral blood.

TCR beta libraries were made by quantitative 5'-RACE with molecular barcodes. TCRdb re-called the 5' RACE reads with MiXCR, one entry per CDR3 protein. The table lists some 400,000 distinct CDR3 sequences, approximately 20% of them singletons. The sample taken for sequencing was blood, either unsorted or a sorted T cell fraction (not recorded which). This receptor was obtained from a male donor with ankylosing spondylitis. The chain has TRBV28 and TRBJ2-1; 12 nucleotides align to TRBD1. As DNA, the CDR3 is TGTGCCAGCAGTCCCGCGGGACAGGGGGCAAGGGAGCAGTTCTTC. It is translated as CASSPAGQGAREQFF.